The present entry profiles one T cell receptor (beta chain) with its context. Its cognate antigen has yet to be identified. Base qualities are not recorded, but no much larger clone differs from it by a single base. CDR1 and CDR2, per the germline V gene (reference sequence), are SEHNR and FQNEAQ. Spanning cysteine to phenylalanine, the CDR3 consists of 14 amino acids. Only CDR3 DNA remains: 42 bases, in frame from the first base. V gives up 3 bases and J gives up 5 bases, and the segment between their germline ends measures 8 bases. This entry belongs to a study of T cell repertoires in ileal Crohn's disease (dated by TCRdb to the late 2010s). Study-wide context: Median disease duration was around eight years, and 30% to 45% of patients were identified as active smokers at the time of surgery. Every patient underwent surgery because of a complication, which was stricturing disease in around 61% and penetrating disease in about 40%. About half of the patients received postoperative therapy: about a dozen received thiopurines and some 20 received anti-TNF agents. TCR repertoire analysis was done in 50 to 70 Crohn's disease patients from a prospective multicentre cohort. Running in parallel with the study was a multicentre cohort set up to find predictors of early endoscopic recurrence following ileocolonic resection. A Rutgeerts score above i0 was used to define endoscopic postoperative recurrence. A total of some 150 mucosal samples from around 57 patients were sequenced, collected from several sites on the surgical specimen and at postoperative endoscopy. Broader findings and caveats from the paper: Mucosal CD4 and CD8 T cells were sorted and sequenced only in a subgroup of patients, whose size was not stated. A significantly higher proportion of clonal expansions was observed in active smokers at surgery than in non-smokers (roughly 24% vs 19%, p=0.02). Compared with CD4 T cells, sorted CD8 T cells held more high-frequency clones, which suggests that the mucosal expansions were mostly CD8. Endoscopic recurrence was linked to a higher percentage of high-frequency clones at surgery, and recurrence occurred in every patient whose clonality exceeded 26.8% (18/57).

Eligible patients were adults with ileal or ileocolonic Crohn's disease who had an indication for ileocolonic resection. Whole ileal mucosal biopsies were stored frozen at -80°C before DNA extraction. Genomic DNA was extracted from frozen whole biopsies using a TRizol-based method and was quantified with a NanoDrop 2000 spectrophotometer. For commercial TCRB immunosequencing, roughly 0.5 micrograms of biopsy DNA were submitted for each sample. A two-step, amplification bias-controlled multiplex PCR was used by Adaptive Biotechnology to amplify CDR3 regions from genomic DNA. In the first PCR, primers covered every V and J gene segment, and in the second PCR, barcodes and Illumina adapters were added. CDR3 libraries were sequenced on an Illumina instrument. The original pipeline was this. The analysis drew on both the pipelines supplied by the vendor and custom analysis of the raw data in R/Bioconductor running R version 3.3.0. Clonality, which ranges from 0 to 1, was calculated as the inverse of the normalised Shannon entropy across all productive clones. High-frequency clones were defined as the share of the repertoire occupied by the top 100 clones, with only clones passing a 95% confidence test being retained. The Simpson index measured repertoire diversity, and the Morisita-Horn index measured overlap between samples. TCRdb carries this immuneACCESS record with in-frame sequences only. Its versions omit some clonotypes, under half of them owing to an unresolved V gene in the studies checked, with the rest unexplained. V, J and clone size derive from that table, while D and trimming were established from the DNA sequence. This sample holds a few thousand clones; 95% were observed only once. The ten largest clones take up 0.31% of the sample.

This TCR came from an adult with Crohn's disease. The chain joins TRBV7-9 to TRBJ1-6; a tentative D match to TRBD1 spans 5 bases. Sequencing input: ileal tissue. In nucleotide form, the sequence is TGTGCCAGCAGCTTTGCGGGGGATAATTCACCCCTCCACTTT. This gives the protein CASSFAGDNSPLHF.